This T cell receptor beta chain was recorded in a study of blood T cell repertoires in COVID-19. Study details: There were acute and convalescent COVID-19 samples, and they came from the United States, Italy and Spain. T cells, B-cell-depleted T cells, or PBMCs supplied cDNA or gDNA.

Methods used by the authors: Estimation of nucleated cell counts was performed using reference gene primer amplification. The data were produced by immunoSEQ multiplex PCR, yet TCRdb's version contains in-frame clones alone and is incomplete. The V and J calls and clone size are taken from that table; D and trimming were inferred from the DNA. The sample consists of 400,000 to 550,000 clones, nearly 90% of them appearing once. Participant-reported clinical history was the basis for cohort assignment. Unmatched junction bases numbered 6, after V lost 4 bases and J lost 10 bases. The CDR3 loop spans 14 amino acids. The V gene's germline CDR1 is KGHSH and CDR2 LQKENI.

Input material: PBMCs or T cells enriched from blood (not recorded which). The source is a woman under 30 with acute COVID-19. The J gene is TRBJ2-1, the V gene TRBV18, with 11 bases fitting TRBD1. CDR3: CASSLGQGEREQFF. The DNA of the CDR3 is TGTGCCAGCTCACTGGGACAGGGGGAAAGAGAGCAGTTCTTC.